This record covers a single T cell receptor beta chain. The sample belongs to a study of blood T cell repertoires in COVID-19. Sequenced by immunoSEQ multiplex PCR; TCRdb stores in-frame clones only, minus some. The sample includes approximately 400,000 clones, 89% of them seen just once. The CDR3 spans 17 residues. Germline V gene data show CDR1 as MGHDK and CDR2 as SYGVNS. Trimming removed 8 bases at V and 4 bases at J, with 26 bases between. Sequenced input: peripheral blood. The gene calls are TRBV25-1 and TRBJ1-2; weak D call: TRBD1 (6 bases). The sequence was collected from a man in his forties with acute or convalescent COVID-19. Here the CDR3 reads CASRGGLPRNGGYGYTF. DNA for the CDR3: TGTGCCAGCCGGGGGGGCCTTCCTAGGAACGGAGGCTATGGCTACACCTTC.